A selection of T cell receptor beta chains follows, all from one sample in a study of early T cells in non-severe SARS-CoV-2 infection. TCRdb reprocessed the 5' RACE reads via MiXCR and lists one record per CDR3 protein. Among tens of thousands of distinct CDR3 sequences, roughly 16% were seen once, and the ten largest hold around 12%. Sequenced: whole blood. The receptors here all came from an adult who was a healthcare worker with PCR-confirmed SARS-CoV-2 infection or an uninfected control (not recorded which). The CDR3 runs from the conserved cysteine through the conserved F or W. Each record gives: V gene, J gene, D gene, clone size, CDR3 protein, CDR3 DNA. D genes are given only for firm matches. Size is omitted from some rows. Given values are once, few, many or a class for expanded clones.

V: TRBV4-3
J: TRBJ1-1
D: -
size: few
CDR3: CASSQDRTNTEAFF
DNA: TGCGCCAGCAGCCAAGATCGCACGAACACTGAAGCTTTCTTT

V: TRBV5-6
J: TRBJ2-2
D: TRBD2
size: few
CDR3: CASSFGAGGSTGELFF
DNA: TGTGCCAGCAGCTTCGGAGCGGGGGGTAGCACCGGGGAGCTGTTTTTT

V: TRBV6-6
J: TRBJ1-1
D: -
size: -
CDR3: CASRGRTEAFF
DNA: TGTGCCAGCAGGGGCAGGACTGAAGCTTTCTTT

V: TRBV4-2
J: TRBJ2-7
D: TRBD2
size: few
CDR3: CASSPGTSGTYEQYF
DNA: TGTGCCAGCAGCCCCGGGACTAGCGGTACCTACGAGCAGTACTTC

V: TRBV5-1
J: TRBJ2-7
D: TRBD1
size: many
CDR3: CASSPGTGTYEQYF
DNA: TGTGCCAGCTCACCAGGGACAGGGACCTACGAGCAGTACTTC

V: TRBV28
J: TRBJ2-3
D: TRBD2
size: -
CDR3: CASSGGTSGKTDTQYF
DNA: TGTGCCAGCAGTGGAGGGACTAGCGGAAAGACAGATACGCAGTATTTT

V: TRBV28
J: TRBJ1-2
D: TRBD1
size: many
CDR3: CASSLLQGNGYTF
DNA: TGTGCCAGCAGTCTCCTACAGGGGAATGGCTACACCTTC

V: TRBV11-3
J: TRBJ2-5
D: -
size: few
CDR3: CASSLSLKTQYF
DNA: TGTGCCAGCAGCTTATCGCTGAAGACCCAGTACTTC

V: TRBV29-1
J: TRBJ1-2
D: -
size: few
CDR3: CGLRQVSSNYGYTF
DNA: TGCGGCCTAAGACAGGTGTCGTCTAACTATGGCTACACCTTC

V: TRBV7-2
J: TRBJ2-7
D: -
size: -
CDR3: CASSQTTYEQYF
DNA: TGTGCCAGCAGCCAGACTACTTACGAGCAGTACTTC

V: TRBV20-1
J: TRBJ2-1
D: TRBD2
size: many
CDR3: CSARGSGRMIVSEQFF
DNA: TGCAGTGCGCGGGGGAGCGGGAGGATGATCGTTTCAGAGCAGTTCTTC

V: TRBV2
J: TRBJ1-2
D: -
size: -
CDR3: CASSSYSLPNYGYTF
DNA: TGTGCCAGCAGTAGTTACAGTCTTCCTAACTATGGCTACACCTTC

V: TRBV5-1
J: TRBJ1-1
D: TRBD1
size: few
CDR3: CASSLSRGQGAEAFF
DNA: TGCGCCAGCAGCTTGTCGCGCGGGCAGGGGGCTGAAGCTTTCTTT

V: TRBV4-2
J: TRBJ2-4
D: -
size: few
CDR3: CASSQGVRTTLFKNIQYF
DNA: TGTGCCAGCAGCCAAGGCGTCCGGACTACCCTTTTCAAAAACATTCAGTACTTC

V: TRBV10-3
J: TRBJ1-6
D: -
size: -
CDR3: CAITTDYNSPLHF
DNA: TGTGCCATCACAACGGACTATAATTCACCCCTCCACTTT

V: TRBV24-1
J: TRBJ2-2
D: -
size: -
CDR3: CATSDLRETGELFF
DNA: TGTGCCACCAGTGATTTGCGGGAGACCGGGGAGCTGTTTTTT

V: TRBV7-9
J: TRBJ2-7
D: -
size: -
CDR3: CASSLAPTIHYEQYF
DNA: TGTGCCAGCAGCTTAGCCCCAACGATCCACTACGAGCAGTACTTC

V: TRBV2
J: TRBJ2-7
D: -
size: few
CDR3: CASSFLKTGLKGEQYF
DNA: TGTGCCAGCAGTTTCCTGAAAACAGGGTTAAAGGGCGAGCAGTACTTC

V: TRBV7-2
J: TRBJ2-2
D: -
size: few
CDR3: CASATPPRGHNTGELFF
DNA: TGTGCCAGCGCCACCCCCCCCCGGGGACATAACACCGGGGAGCTGTTTTTT

V: TRBV19
J: TRBJ2-3
D: -
size: -
CDR3: CASSISTDTQYF
DNA: TGTGCCAGTAGTATCTCGACAGATACGCAGTATTTT

V: TRBV7-6
J: TRBJ2-5
D: -
size: many
CDR3: CASSFPVSETQYF
DNA: TGTGCCAGCAGCTTCCCTGTCTCGGAGACCCAGTACTTC

V: TRBV5-1
J: TRBJ2-7
D: -
size: many
CDR3: CASSDHAGSYEQYF
DNA: TGCGCCAGCAGCGATCATGCGGGTAGCTACGAGCAGTACTTC

V: TRBV27
J: TRBJ1-1
D: -
size: -
CDR3: CASSWAGAGTEAFF
DNA: TGTGCCAGCAGCTGGGCCGGGGCAGGCACTGAAGCTTTCTTT

V: TRBV30
J: TRBJ2-7
D: -
size: -
CDR3: CAWSVSGILTEQYF
DNA: TGTGCCTGGAGTGTATCGGGGATCTTGACCGAGCAGTACTTC

V: TRBV28
J: TRBJ2-3
D: -
size: -
CDR3: CASSGAPDTQYF
DNA: TGTGCCAGTTCGGGGGCCCCAGATACGCAGTATTTT

V: TRBV19
J: TRBJ1-2
D: TRBD1
size: -
CDR3: CASSPMTGQASNYGYTF
DNA: TGTGCCAGTAGTCCCATGACGGGACAGGCCTCTAACTATGGCTACACCTTC

V: TRBV6-2/TRBV6-3
J: TRBJ1-1
D: TRBD1
size: few
CDR3: CASTSLGQGLEAFF
DNA: TGTGCCAGCACCTCATTGGGACAGGGGCTTGAAGCTTTCTTT

V: TRBV7-9
J: TRBJ2-3
D: -
size: -
CDR3: CASSFRMGDTQYF
DNA: TGTGCCAGCAGCTTCCGAATGGGAGATACGCAGTATTTT

V: TRBV19
J: TRBJ2-3
D: TRBD1
size: -
CDR3: CASRTGTGGADTQYF
DNA: TGTGCCAGTAGGACCGGGACAGGGGGCGCAGATACGCAGTATTTT

V: TRBV29-1
J: TRBJ1-1
D: -
size: -
CDR3: CSVDPRGLNTEAFF
DNA: TGCAGCGTGGACCCCAGGGGACTGAACACTGAAGCTTTCTTT

V: TRBV6-5
J: TRBJ1-5
D: -
size: -
CDR3: CASSFEALGPQHF
DNA: TGTGCCAGCAGTTTTGAGGCCCTCGGCCCCCAGCATTTT

V: TRBV7-2
J: TRBJ1-6
D: TRBD1
size: -
CDR3: CASAQGAGSPLHF
DNA: TGTGCCAGCGCACAGGGGGCCGGTTCACCCCTCCACTTT

V: TRBV6-2/TRBV6-3
J: TRBJ2-2
D: -
size: -
CDR3: CASSYLIGANTGELFF
DNA: TGTGCCAGCAGTTACCTCATTGGGGCGAACACCGGGGAGCTGTTTTTT

V: TRBV2
J: TRBJ2-6
D: -
size: few
CDR3: CASAAGSGANVLTF
DNA: TGTGCCAGCGCGGCGGGCTCTGGGGCCAACGTCCTGACTTTC

V: TRBV9
J: TRBJ2-5
D: -
size: -
CDR3: CASSASWERAGQETQYF
DNA: TGTGCCAGCAGCGCCAGTTGGGAGCGGGCGGGCCAAGAGACCCAGTACTTC

V: TRBV9
J: TRBJ2-1
D: -
size: few
CDR3: CASSVGADRSYNEQFF
DNA: TGTGCCAGCAGCGTAGGGGCAGATCGATCCTACAATGAGCAGTTCTTC

V: TRBV11-1
J: TRBJ2-2
D: -
size: -
CDR3: CASSLARLSNTGELFF
DNA: TGTGCCAGCAGCTTAGCCAGACTCTCGAACACCGGGGAGCTGTTTTTT

V: TRBV6-2/TRBV6-3
J: TRBJ2-1
D: TRBD1
size: -
CDR3: CASSYSRTGFNEQFF
DNA: TGTGCCAGCAGTTACTCTCGGACAGGGTTCAATGAGCAGTTCTTC

V: TRBV3-1
J: TRBJ2-3
D: -
size: -
CDR3: CASRRDSDADTQYF
DNA: TGTGCCAGCAGAAGGGACTCTGATGCAGATACGCAGTATTTT

V: TRBV29-1
J: TRBJ2-3
D: TRBD2
size: -
CDR3: CSVGGVGLGTDTQYF
DNA: TGCAGCGTTGGGGGAGTAGGACTAGGGACAGATACGCAGTATTTT

V: TRBV18
J: TRBJ2-1
D: -
size: -
CDR3: CASSLQGSNEQFF
DNA: TGTGCCAGCTCACTACAGGGTTCCAATGAGCAGTTCTTC

V: TRBV4-3
J: TRBJ2-3
D: TRBD2
size: few
CDR3: CASSQDRASGTYSTDTQYF
DNA: TGCGCCAGCAGCCAAGATCGGGCTAGCGGCACTTATAGCACAGATACGCAGTATTTT

V: TRBV6-4
J: TRBJ2-1
D: TRBD2
size: few
CDR3: CASSASGGAGYNEQFF
DNA: TGTGCCAGCAGTGCTAGCGGGGGGGCCGGATACAATGAGCAGTTCTTC

V: TRBV20-1
J: TRBJ2-5
D: -
size: few
CDR3: CSARAWGGAETQYF
DNA: TGCAGTGCTAGAGCTTGGGGTGGCGCGGAGACCCAGTACTTC